This T cell receptor beta chain stems from a study of Graves' ophthalmopathy and Graves' hyperthyroidism. Study details: Researchers classed hyperthyroidism as stable given no ophthalmopathy within 18 months of follow-up. The study, taken as a whole, reports: A majority of expanded thyroid clonotypes exceeding 0.001 frequency were likewise present in blood. Ophthalmopathy progression prediction by the model yielded a sensitivity of about 70% and a specificity of just over 72%.

Remarks on this clonotype: Its specificity is unknown. A clone one base away is much larger, so this may be a read error.

The CDR3 covers 14 residues. The germline gives CDR1 SEHNR, CDR2 FQNEAQ (reference sequence). Amplification targeted the TCR beta CDR3 regions, with RNA transcripts as the source material. First-round RT-PCR used HTBI primers; second-round multiplex PCR followed. TCRdb passed the multiplex PCR reads through MiXCR, listing each CDR3 protein once. Of around 1.1 million distinct CDR3 sequences listed, about 36% are singletons. The rearrangement uses TRBV7-9 and TRBJ2-7, with 7 bases fitting TRBD1. This clonotype was obtained from an adult man with Graves' hyperthyroidism. Material: peripheral blood or thyroid tissue (not recorded which). CDR3 DNA: TGTGCCAGCAGCTCCGCGGACAGGCCCTACAAGCAGTACTTC. It translates to CASSSADRPYKQYF.